This T cell receptor (beta chain) came from a study of T cell repertoires in cytomegalovirus infection. Study-level information: Used in the study were CMV epitopes, some recently identified and HLA-C-restricted, others well-studied and HLA-B-restricted.

As concerns this clonotype: Its antigen is undetermined.

V was trimmed by 8 bases and J by 6 bases, leaving 7 bases between them. The CDR3 loop spans 11 amino acids. Germline lookup yields CDR1 LGHNA and CDR2 YSLEER. From the reads, TCRdb called clonotypes with MiXCR, one entry per CDR3 protein. The sample comprises 69,000 or so distinct CDR3 sequences, around 28% of which are singletons, and just under 60% rests with the top ten. The chain is built from TRBV4-3 and TRBJ2-2; unclear D gene. The specimen comprised CD8+ T cells from cultured PBMCs, sampled from culture after CMV antigen stimulation. This receptor was identified in a human donor in good health (CMV status not recorded). Some clones in this sample may be carry-over from other donors' samples. CDR3: CASLKSGELFF. CDR3 DNA sequence: TGCGCCAGCCTAAAATCCGGGGAGCTGTTTTTT.